These 6 T cell receptor beta chains originate from one sample sequenced in a study of blood T cell repertoires in COVID-19. Only in-frame clones appear in the TCRdb table, and some are missing; sequencing was by immunoSEQ multiplex PCR. The sample has some 180,000 clones, nearly 90% seen once. Sample: peripheral blood. These receptors were taken from a man aged 50 to 59 with acute or convalescent COVID-19.

V gene TRBV18 combines with J gene TRBJ1-1, with a weak D call TRBD1 (6 bases). V was clipped by 4 bases and J by 0 bases, with 12 bases between them. This CDR3 contains 15 residues. Germline assignment: CDR1 KGHSH and CDR2 LQKENI. The CDR3 here is CASSQTDSMNTEAFF. DNA for the CDR3: TGTGCCAGCTCACAAACGGACAGCATGAACACTGAAGCTTTCTTT.

The CDR3 DNA sequence: TGTGCCAGCAGTGAAACTAGAGGGATTGCGCAGTACGTC. Translating gives CASSETRGIAQYV. The V call is TRBV6-1, the J call TRBJ2-7, with D possibly matching TRBD2 (5 bases). The V and J ends lost 2 bases and 9 bases respectively, with 14 bases between them. The CDR3 is made up of 13 amino acids. Per the germline V gene, CDR1 is MNHNS and CDR2 is SASEGT.

This clone was seen just once. V gene TRBV6-2 or TRBV6-3 combines with J gene TRBJ1-2; D call uncertain. The CDR3 is made up of 14 amino acids. Germline CDR1 reads MNHEY; CDR2 reads SVGEGT. The V end was cut by 5 bases, the J end by 8 bases, with 18 bases between. The CDR3 DNA reads as TGTGCCAGCAGTAGCCCATACTTCGGGGAGGGCTACACCTTC. Its translation is CASSSPYFGEGYTF.

The rearrangement joins TRBV7-3 to TRBJ2-1; 8 positions match TRBD1. The CDR3 is 15 residues long. The ends lost 5 bases at V and 2 bases at J; junction bases unmatched: 5. CDR1 and CDR2 (germline): SGHTA, FQGTGA. CDR3 residues: CASSQDRGAYNEQFF. The CDR3 bases are TGTGCCAGCAGCCAAGACAGGGGAGCCTACAATGAGCAGTTCTTC.

This chain uses TRBV9 with TRBJ2-5, with 7 bases fitting TRBD1. The CDR3 spans 14 residues. V trimming: 3 bases; J trimming: 5 bases; junction bases outside the gene matches: 7. CDR1 and CDR2 from the germline V gene are SGDLS and YYNGEE. The CDR3 DNA is TGTGCCAGCAGCGGACAGGGAAGACGGGAGACCCAGTACTTC. It translates to CASSGQGRRETQYF. Using reference TRBV9 and TRBJ2-5 for the parts outside the CDR3, the full variable domain is DSGVTQTPKHLITATGQRVTLRCSPRSGDLSVYWYQQSLDQGLQFLIQYYNGEERAKGNILERFSAQQFPDLHSELNLSSLELGDSALYFCASSGQGRRETQYFGPGTRLLVL.

CDR3 sequence reads: CASSYSSLNTEAFF. CDR3 bases: TGTGCCAGCAGTTACTCGAGTCTTAACACTGAAGCTTTCTTT. The V call is TRBV6-5, the J call TRBJ1-1; D remains unclear. CDR1 is MNHEY and CDR2 is SVGAGI in the germline V gene. With 0 bases removed from V and 2 bases from J, the gap between germline ends came to 7 bases. The CDR3 covers 14 residues.